Each of the 11 T cell receptor beta chains below was sequenced from the same sample in a study of cytotoxic CD8 clonotypes in ibrutinib-treated CLL (TCRdb year 2021). Libraries came from the immunoSEQ multiplex PCR assay. TCRdb carries this immuneACCESS record with in-frame sequences only. Its versions omit some clonotypes, under half of them owing to an unresolved V gene in the studies checked, with the rest unexplained. The sample table lists approximately 300,000 clones, around four fifths of them with a count of one. The ten top clones hold 5% to 7% of the sample. The material was PBMCs, obtained before ibrutinib treatment. These receptors were collected from a human donor with chronic lymphocytic leukemia.

The chain uses TRBV2 and TRBJ2-1, with a tentative D call TRBD2 (6 bases). The CDR3 totals 10 residues. The germline V gene has CDR1 SNHLY and CDR2 FYNNEI. The CDR3 DNA sequence: TGTGGGGGGGAAGGCAATGAGCAGTTCTTC. Protein product: CGGEGNEQFF.

The chain carries TRBV30 and TRBJ2-3; the D gene is possibly TRBD1 (6 bases). Trimming pared 8 bases from V and 3 bases from J, leaving 9 bases between. The length of the CDR3 is 11 residues. Germline-derived CDR1 and CDR2 are GTSNPN and SVGIG (reference sequence). CDR3 sequence: CAGTLTDTQYF. CDR3 sequence (DNA): TGTGCCGGGACACTGACAGATACGCAGTATTTT.

The V gene is TRBV10-3, the J gene TRBJ2-2; the match to TRBD1 covers 7 bases. After removal of 6 bases from V and 7 bases from J, the junction contained 8 bases not matched to a gene. Germline values: CDR1 ENHRY, CDR2 SYGVKD. The CDR3 is 14 amino acids. The CDR3 coding sequence is TGTGCCATCAGAGATGACAGGGTTGGCGGGGAGCTGTTTTTT. It is translated as CAIRDDRVGGELFF.

In this sample, this clone turned up once. The rearrangement links TRBV4-3 to TRBJ1-5; maybe TRBD1 (6 bases). Germline CDR1 is LGHNA and CDR2 is YSLEER. Deletions cut 0 bases from V and 2 bases from J, with 11 bases between. The CDR3 consists of 16 residues. The CDR3 DNA reads as TGCGCCAGCAGCCAAGAGCTGGGGGCGGGCAATCAGCCCCAGCATTTT. This encodes CASSQELGAGNQPQHF.

The rearrangement joins TRBV5-1 to TRBJ2-3, with TRBD2 identical over 12 bases. Trimming took 4 bases from V and 3 from J; bases not matched to a gene: 9. Germline V lookup: CDR1 SGHRS, CDR2 YFSETQ. This CDR3 is built from 17 residues. The CDR3 DNA is TGCGCCAGCAGCCGAAGGGGGCTAGCGGGAGGGACAGATACGCAGTATTTT. This encodes CASSRRGLAGGTDTQYF.

The chain couples TRBV14 to TRBJ1-2, with TRBD1 matching over 7 bases. The germline CDR1 and CDR2 sequences are SGHDN and FVKESK. This CDR3 has 15 residues. The V segment lost 3 bases and the J segment 1 base; nucleotides outside the gene matches: 5. The DNA for the CDR3 is TGTGCCAGCAGCCACCAGGACAGGAGTAACTATGGCTACACCTTC. This sequence encodes CASSHQDRSNYGYTF.

This sequence joins TRBV5-1 and TRBJ2-7; TRBD2 matches at 11 bases. V lost 6 bases and J lost 3; bases outside the gene matches: 14. Germline V gene sequence: CDR1 SGHRS, CDR2 YFSETQ. This CDR3 comprises 17 residues. The CDR3 reads CASTHRGSTSGDYEQYF. Here the CDR3 DNA reads TGCGCCAGCACCCACCGAGGCTCGACTAGCGGGGACTACGAGCAGTACTTC.

The chain combines TRBV30 with TRBJ1-5; D unclear. V lost 5 bases and J lost 6, with 20 bases in between. Germline lookup yields CDR1 GTSNPN and CDR2 SVGIG (reference sequence). The CDR3 has 15 amino acids. CDR3 DNA: TGTGCCTGGGACATTTCGGGAGGCGGCGGTCAGCCCCAGCATTTT. This codes for CAWDISGGGGQPQHF.

The chain recombines TRBV7-6 with TRBJ2-3, with D hard to call. There are 12 residues in the CDR3. Per germline, CDR1 SGHVS and CDR2 FNYEAQ. Deletions cut 5 bases from V and 3 bases from J, with 6 bases between. The CDR3 sequence is CASSDMTDTQYF. CDR3 nucleotides: TGTGCCAGCAGCGATATGACAGATACGCAGTATTTT.

The chain links TRBV6-4 to TRBJ1-2; 8 bases are a match to TRBD1. CDR1 and CDR2 from the germline V gene are MRHNA and SNTAGT. V lost 0 bases and J lost 5; bases outside the gene matches: 5. The CDR3 totals 15 residues. CDR3 amino acids: CASSDSANRGYGYTF. The DNA of the CDR3 is TGTGCCAGCAGTGACTCCGCCAACAGGGGGTATGGCTACACCTTC.

V usage is TRBV27 and J usage is TRBJ2-7, with 7 bases lining up with TRBD2. V shed 6 bases, J shed 0 bases, and the junction held 5 bases outside the gene matches. This CDR3 comprises 14 residues. Germline V gene lookup returns CDR1 MNHEY and CDR2 SMNVEV (reference sequence). Here the CDR3 reads CASSGGGSSYEQYF. The DNA of the CDR3 is TGTGCCAGCAGCGGAGGCGGGAGCTCCTACGAGCAGTACTTC.